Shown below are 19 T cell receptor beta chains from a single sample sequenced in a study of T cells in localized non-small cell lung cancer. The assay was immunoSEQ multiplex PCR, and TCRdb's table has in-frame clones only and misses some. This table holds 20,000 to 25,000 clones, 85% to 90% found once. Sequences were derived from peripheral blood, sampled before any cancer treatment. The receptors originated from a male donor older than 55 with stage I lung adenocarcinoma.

CDR3: CASSPHANTGGSGNTIYF. For the CDR3, the DNA is TGTGCCAGCAGCCCTCACGCAAACACAGGGGGATCTGGAAACACCATATATTTT. This rearrangement joins TRBV7-2 to TRBJ1-3; 8 nucleotides match TRBD1. The J segment lost 1 base and the V segment lost 5 bases, leaving 13 bases of the junction unmatched. The CDR3 covers 18 residues. Germline V gene data show CDR1 as SGHTA and CDR2 as FQGNSA.

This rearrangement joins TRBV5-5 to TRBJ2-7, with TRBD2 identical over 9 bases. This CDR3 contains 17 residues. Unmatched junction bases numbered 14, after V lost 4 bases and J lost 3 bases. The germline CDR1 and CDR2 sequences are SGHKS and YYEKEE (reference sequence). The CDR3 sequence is CASSPKNGLAKSYEQYF. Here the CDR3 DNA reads TGTGCCAGCAGCCCCAAAAACGGACTAGCGAAAAGCTACGAGCAGTACTTC.

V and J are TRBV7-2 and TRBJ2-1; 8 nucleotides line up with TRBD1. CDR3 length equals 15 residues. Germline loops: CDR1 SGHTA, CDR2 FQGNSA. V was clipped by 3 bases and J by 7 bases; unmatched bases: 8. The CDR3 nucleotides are TGTGCCAGCAGCTTGGTTTCAGGGGGCGAAAATGAGCAGTTCTTC. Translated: CASSLVSGGENEQFF.

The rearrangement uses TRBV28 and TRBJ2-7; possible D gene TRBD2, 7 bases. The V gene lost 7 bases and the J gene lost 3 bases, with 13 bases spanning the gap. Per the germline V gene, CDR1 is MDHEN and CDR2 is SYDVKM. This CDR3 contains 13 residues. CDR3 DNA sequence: TGTGCCAGCATAGGGGGGGCGTACTACGAGCAGTACTTC. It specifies CASIGGAYYEQYF.

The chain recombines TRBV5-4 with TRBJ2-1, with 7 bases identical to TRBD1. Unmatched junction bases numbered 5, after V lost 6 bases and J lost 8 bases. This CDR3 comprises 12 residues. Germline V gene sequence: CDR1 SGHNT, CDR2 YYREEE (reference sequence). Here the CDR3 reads CASNHRGYEQFF. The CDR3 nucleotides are TGTGCCAGCAACCACAGGGGCTATGAGCAGTTCTTC.

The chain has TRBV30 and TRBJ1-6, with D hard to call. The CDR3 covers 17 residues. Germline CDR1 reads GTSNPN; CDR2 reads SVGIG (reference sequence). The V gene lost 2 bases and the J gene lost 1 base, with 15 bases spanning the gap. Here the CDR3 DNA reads TGTGCCTGGAGTTGGCCCTCGCGCGCGTCCTATAATTCACCCCTCCACTTT. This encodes CAWSWPSRASYNSPLHF.

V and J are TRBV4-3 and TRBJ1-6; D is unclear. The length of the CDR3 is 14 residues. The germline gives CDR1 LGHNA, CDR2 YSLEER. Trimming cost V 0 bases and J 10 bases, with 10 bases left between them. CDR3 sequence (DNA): TGCGCCAGCAGCCAAGACGAGGTGGGCTCACCCCTCCACTTT. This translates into CASSQDEVGSPLHF.

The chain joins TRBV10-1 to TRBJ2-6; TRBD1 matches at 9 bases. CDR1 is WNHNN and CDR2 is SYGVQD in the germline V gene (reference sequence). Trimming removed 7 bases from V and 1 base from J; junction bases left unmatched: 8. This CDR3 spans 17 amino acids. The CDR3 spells CASITDRGSSGANVLTF. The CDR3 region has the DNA TGCGCCAGCATTACCGACAGGGGGTCGTCTGGGGCCAACGTCCTGACTTTC.

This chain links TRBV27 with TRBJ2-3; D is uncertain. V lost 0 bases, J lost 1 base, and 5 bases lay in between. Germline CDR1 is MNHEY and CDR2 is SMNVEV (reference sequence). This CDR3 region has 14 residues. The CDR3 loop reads CASSLSYRTDTQYF. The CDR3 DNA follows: TGTGCCAGCAGTTTATCATACCGCACAGATACGCAGTATTTT.

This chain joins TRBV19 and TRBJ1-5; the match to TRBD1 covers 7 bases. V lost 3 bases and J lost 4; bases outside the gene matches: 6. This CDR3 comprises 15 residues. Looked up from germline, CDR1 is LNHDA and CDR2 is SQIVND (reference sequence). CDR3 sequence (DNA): TGTGCCAGTAGTATTACCCGGACAGGTAATCAGCCCCAGCATTTT. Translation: CASSITRTGNQPQHF.

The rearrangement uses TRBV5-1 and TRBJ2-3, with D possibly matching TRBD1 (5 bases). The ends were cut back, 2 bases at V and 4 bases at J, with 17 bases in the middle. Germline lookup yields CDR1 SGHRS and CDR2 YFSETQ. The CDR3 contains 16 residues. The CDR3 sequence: CASSLGASLEADTQYF. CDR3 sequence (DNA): TGCGCCAGCAGCTTAGGGGCTAGTCTCGAAGCAGATACGCAGTATTTT.

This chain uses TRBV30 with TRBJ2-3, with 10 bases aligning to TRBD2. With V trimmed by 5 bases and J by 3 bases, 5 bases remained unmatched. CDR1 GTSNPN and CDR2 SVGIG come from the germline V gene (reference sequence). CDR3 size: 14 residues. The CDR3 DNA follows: TGTGCCTGGTCTAGCGGGGGAGGAACAGATACGCAGTATTTT. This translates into CAWSSGGGTDTQYF.

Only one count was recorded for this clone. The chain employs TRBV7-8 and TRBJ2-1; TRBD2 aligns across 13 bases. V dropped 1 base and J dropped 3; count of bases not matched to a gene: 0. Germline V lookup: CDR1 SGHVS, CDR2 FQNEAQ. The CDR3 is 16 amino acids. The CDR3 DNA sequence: TGTGCCAGCAGCTTAGGGACTAGCGGGGGCTACAATGAGCAGTTCTTC. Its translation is CASSLGTSGGYNEQFF.

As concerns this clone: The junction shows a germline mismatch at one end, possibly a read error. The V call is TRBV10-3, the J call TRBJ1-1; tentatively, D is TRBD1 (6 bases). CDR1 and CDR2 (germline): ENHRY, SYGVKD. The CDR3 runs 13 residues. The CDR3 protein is CAIGGARNTEAFF. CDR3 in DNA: TGTGCCATCGGGGGGGCGCGAAACACGGAAGCTTTCTTT.

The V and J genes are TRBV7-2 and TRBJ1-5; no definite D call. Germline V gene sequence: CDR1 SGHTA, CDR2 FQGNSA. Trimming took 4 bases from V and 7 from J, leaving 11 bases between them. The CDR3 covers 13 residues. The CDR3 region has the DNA TGTGCCAGCAGCTCCGCGGACCTCCAGCCCCAGCATTTT. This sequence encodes CASSSADLQPQHF.

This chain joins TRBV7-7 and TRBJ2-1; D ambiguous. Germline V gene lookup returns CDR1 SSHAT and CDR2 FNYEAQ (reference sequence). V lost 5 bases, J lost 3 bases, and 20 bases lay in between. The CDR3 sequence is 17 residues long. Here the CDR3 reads CASSNRRLAAFYNEQFF. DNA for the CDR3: TGTGCCAGCAGCAACCGCCGACTGGCCGCCTTCTACAATGAGCAGTTCTTC.

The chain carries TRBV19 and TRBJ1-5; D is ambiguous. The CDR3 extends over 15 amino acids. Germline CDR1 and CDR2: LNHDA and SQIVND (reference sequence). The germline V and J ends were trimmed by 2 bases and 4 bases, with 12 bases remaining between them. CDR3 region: CASSIIDRPNQPQHF. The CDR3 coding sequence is TGTGCCAGTAGTATAATAGATCGACCTAATCAGCCCCAGCATTTT.

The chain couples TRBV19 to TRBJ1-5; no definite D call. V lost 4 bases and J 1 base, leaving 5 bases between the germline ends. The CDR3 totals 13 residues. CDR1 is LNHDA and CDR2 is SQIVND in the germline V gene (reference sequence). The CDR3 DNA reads TGTGCCAGTAGTAGGGTGAGCAATCAGCCCCAGCATTTT. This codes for CASSRVSNQPQHF.

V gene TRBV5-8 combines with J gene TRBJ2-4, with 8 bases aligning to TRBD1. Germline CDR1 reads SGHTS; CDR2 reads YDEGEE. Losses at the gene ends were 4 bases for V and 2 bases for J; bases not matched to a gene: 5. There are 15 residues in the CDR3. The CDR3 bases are TGTGCCAGCAGCCCCAGGACAGGGTCCAAAAACATTCAGTACTTC. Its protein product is CASSPRTGSKNIQYF.